This TCR beta chain was captured by sequencing in a study of blood T cells in healthy people across ages. On this clonotype: Its specificity is not known.

Trimming removed 3 bases from V and 4 bases from J, with 18 bases in between. The CDR3 loop spans 16 amino acids. Germline CDR1 and CDR2: SGHAT and FQNNGV. Study observations and caveats: Long-lived and aged donors differed, with more naive CD4+ cells and higher diversity in the long-lived. Diversity figures derived from one million T cells were judged to underestimate the true value.

The use of a sample-barcoded 5' primer and a J-beta primer mix characterized a second PCR of 7 to 11 cycles. Each cDNA was tagged by a template-switch adaptor containing 12 random nucleotides. TCRdb re-called the 5' RACE reads with MiXCR, one entry per CDR3 protein. This table holds 1.2 million to 1.5 million distinct CDR3 sequences, approximately 59% found once. There were healthy Caucasian individuals from Russia, aged roughly 6 to 100, serving as donors. The receptor was isolated from a man between 18 and 35 years old in good health. J is TRBJ1-1 and V is TRBV11-2; no definite D call. Sequencing was carried out using blood. The CDR3 protein is CASSFLRAGRGTEAFF. The CDR3 nucleotides read TGTGCCAGCAGCTTCCTCCGGGCCGGTCGGGGCACTGAAGCTTTCTTT.